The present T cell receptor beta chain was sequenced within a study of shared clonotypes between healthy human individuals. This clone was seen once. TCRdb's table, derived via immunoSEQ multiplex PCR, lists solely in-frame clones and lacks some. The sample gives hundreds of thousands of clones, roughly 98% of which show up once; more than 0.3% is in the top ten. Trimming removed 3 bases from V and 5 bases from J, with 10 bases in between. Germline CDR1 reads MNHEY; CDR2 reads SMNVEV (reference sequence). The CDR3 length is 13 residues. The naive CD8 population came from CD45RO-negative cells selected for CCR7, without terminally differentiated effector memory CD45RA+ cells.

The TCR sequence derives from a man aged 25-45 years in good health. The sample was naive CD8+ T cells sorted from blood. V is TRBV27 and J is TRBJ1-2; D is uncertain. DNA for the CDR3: TGTGCCAGCAGTTTCAACGGGCAATATGGCTACACCTTC. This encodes CASSFNGQYGYTF.